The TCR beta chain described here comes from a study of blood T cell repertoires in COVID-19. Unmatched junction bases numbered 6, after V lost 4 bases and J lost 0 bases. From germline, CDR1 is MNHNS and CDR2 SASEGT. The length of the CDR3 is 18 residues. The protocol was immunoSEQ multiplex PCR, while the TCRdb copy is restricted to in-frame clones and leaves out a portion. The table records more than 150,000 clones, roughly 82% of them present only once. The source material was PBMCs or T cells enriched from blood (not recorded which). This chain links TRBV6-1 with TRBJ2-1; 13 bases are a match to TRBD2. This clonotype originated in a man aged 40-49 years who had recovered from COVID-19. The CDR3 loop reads CASSALAGGPSSYNEQFF. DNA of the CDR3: TGTGCCAGCAGTGCACTAGCGGGAGGGCCGAGCTCCTACAATGAGCAGTTCTTC.